The 10 T cell receptor beta chains listed next were all sequenced from one sample in a study of T cells in Graves' hyperthyroidism and ophthalmopathy. Amplification of TCR beta CDR3 regions was performed using RNA transcripts as template. Primed by the HTBI set, a first-round RT-PCR was run on the TCR CDR3. TCRdb recomputed calls from the multiplex PCR reads with MiXCR, one row per CDR3 protein. The table includes about 720,000 distinct CDR3 sequences, approximately 18% detected once. The material sequenced was blood. Every receptor here comes from a woman in her forties or fifties with Graves' hyperthyroidism that later progressed to Graves' ophthalmopathy.

V is TRBV3-1 and J is TRBJ1-4; no clear D gene. CDR1 and CDR2 (germline): LGHDT, YNNKEL (reference sequence). This CDR3 is 17 amino acids long. With 0 bases removed from V and 4 bases from J, the gap between germline ends came to 15 bases. The CDR3 is CASSQDVGRAHNEKLFF. In DNA, the CDR3 is TGTGCCAGCAGCCAAGACGTCGGGCGAGCGCATAATGAAAAACTGTTTTTT.

As to this clonotype: The junction departs from the called germline gene at one end, perhaps through a read error. This chain joins TRBV7-2 and TRBJ2-3, with D hard to call. The CDR3 has 14 residues. Looked up from germline, CDR1 is SGHTA and CDR2 is FQGNSA. The CDR3 spells CASSSIVTADTQCF. For the CDR3, the DNA is TGTGCCAGCAGCTCAATCGTGACTGCAGATACGCAGTGTTTT.

This clonotype was counted a few times. The rearrangement joins TRBV9 to TRBJ2-6; D gene ambiguous. V was clipped by 0 bases and J by 1 base, with 5 bases between them. Germline V gene data show CDR1 as SGDLS and CDR2 as YYNGEE. The CDR3 totals 15 residues. CDR3 coding DNA: TGTGCCAGCAGCGTAGGTGGTTCTGGGGCCAACGTCCTGACTTTC. Its protein is CASSVGGSGANVLTF.

The V call is TRBV20-1, the J call TRBJ2-2; no clear D. V was clipped by 4 bases and J by 2 bases, with 14 bases between them. The germline V gene has CDR1 DFQATT and CDR2 SNEGSKA (reference sequence). The CDR3 runs 15 residues. Here the CDR3 DNA reads TGCAGTGCTACTCACCTGGCACTTAACACCGGGGAGCTGTTTTTT. Translating it yields CSATHLALNTGELFF.

Remarks on this clonotype: A much larger clone sits a single nucleotide away, making a read error possible. The CDR3 DNA is TGTACCAGCAGTTTACAACTAGCGGGGGTCTCAGATACGCAGTATTTT. Translation gives CTSSLQLAGVSDTQYF. This chain connects TRBV27 to TRBJ2-3, with 11 bases that match TRBD2. Germline lookup yields CDR1 MNHEY and CDR2 SMNVEV (reference sequence). CDR3 length: 16 amino acids.

This clonotype was recorded many times. V usage is TRBV3-1 and J usage is TRBJ2-5; possibly TRBD2 for D (5 bases). V was pared by 3 bases and J by 1 base, with 6 bases between. Germline CDR1 and CDR2: LGHDT and YNNKEL (reference sequence). The CDR3 sequence is 13 residues long. The CDR3 DNA sequence: TGTGCCAGCAGCCATAGCGTCCAAGAGACCCAGTACTTC. This gives the protein CASSHSVQETQYF.

This clonotype was counted at least ten times. The genes are TRBV6-1 and TRBJ2-5, with 9 positions matching TRBD2. This CDR3 comprises 15 residues. Per the germline V gene, CDR1 is MNHNS and CDR2 is SASEGT. Trimming took 6 bases from V and 5 from J; bases not matched to a gene: 10. The CDR3 coding sequence is TGTGCCAGCAGAGCGCCGGGACTAGCAAGGGAGACCCAGTACTTC. It yields the protein CASRAPGLARETQYF.

The chain recombines TRBV20-1 with TRBJ1-2; D not certain. CDR3 length: 12 residues. Trimming took off 4 bases at V and 3 bases at J, with 9 bases between the two ends. CDR1 and CDR2 from the germline V gene are DFQATT and SNEGSKA (reference sequence). CDR3 in amino acids: CSAIGLHYGYTF. The DNA for the CDR3 is TGCAGTGCTATCGGACTACACTATGGCTACACCTTC.

V gene TRBV10-1 combines with J gene TRBJ2-2; D is unclear. The V end was cut by 4 bases, the J end by 7 bases, with 10 bases between. The germline gives CDR1 WNHNN, CDR2 SYGVQD (reference sequence). This CDR3 contains 13 residues. CDR3 sequence reads: CASSGSDYGELFF. As DNA, the CDR3 is TGCGCCAGCAGTGGCTCTGATTACGGGGAGCTGTTTTTT.

The V call is TRBV7-9, the J call TRBJ2-1, with D perhaps matching TRBD1 (5 bases). The CDR3 runs 14 residues. Per the germline V gene, CDR1 is SEHNR and CDR2 is FQNEAQ (reference sequence). With 6 bases removed from V and 7 bases from J, the gap between germline ends came to 16 bases. The CDR3: CASSETTVFNEQFF. The CDR3 bases are TGTGCCAGCAGTGAGACGACAGTTTTTAATGAGCAGTTCTTC.